Listed here are 15 T cell receptor beta chains from one sample, sequenced in a study of blood T cell repertoires in COVID-19. Sequenced by immunoSEQ multiplex PCR; TCRdb stores in-frame clones only, minus some. The sample lists roughly 280,000 clones, 89% occurring once. What was sequenced was peripheral blood. These receptors were obtained from a man between 50 and 59 years old with acute or convalescent COVID-19.

This chain connects TRBV7-3 to TRBJ1-6; 7 nucleotides line up with TRBD1. The junction had 15 bases not matched to a gene; V was cut back by 1 base and J by 0 bases. The V gene's germline CDR1 is SGHTA and CDR2 FQGTGA. This CDR3 has 21 amino acids. This chain's CDR3 is CASSLRGQPESMSSYNSPLHF. The CDR3 DNA follows: TGTGCCAGCAGCTTAAGGGGACAGCCAGAATCTATGAGCTCCTATAATTCACCCCTCCACTTT.

V usage is TRBV5-6 and J usage is TRBJ1-5, with TRBD1 as a possible D gene (6 bases). Deletions cut 3 bases from V and 6 bases from J, with 10 bases between. CDR1 SGHDT and CDR2 YYEEEE come from the germline V gene. The length of the CDR3 is 13 residues. In DNA, the CDR3 is TGTGCCAGCAGCTCCAGGGGACCTCAGCCCCAGCATTTT. Its protein is CASSSRGPQPQHF.

This chain uses TRBV18 with TRBJ2-5; D gene ambiguous. The length of the CDR3 is 13 residues. Trimming removed 5 bases at V and 2 bases at J, with 9 bases between. Germline V CDR1 and CDR2: KGHSH, LQKENI. The CDR3 loop is CASSMAPQETQYF. The CDR3 bases are TGTGCCAGCTCAATGGCCCCTCAAGAGACCCAGTACTTC.

The chain couples TRBV20-1 to TRBJ1-1; D unresolved. This CDR3 is built from 15 residues. V lost 3 bases to trimming and J lost 1 base, with 15 bases between them. Germline V CDR1 and CDR2: DFQATT, SNEGSKA (reference sequence). The CDR3 region is CSASLPGHTNTEAFF. The CDR3 DNA reads as TGCAGTGCTAGTCTGCCAGGCCATACGAACACTGAAGCTTTCTTT.

The chain employs TRBV4-1 and TRBJ2-5, with a tentative D call TRBD2 (5 bases). CDR1 MGHRA and CDR2 YSYEKL come from the germline V gene. Trimming stripped 2 bases from V and 5 bases from J, with 6 bases between. This CDR3 is 12 amino acids long. The CDR3 reads CASSQRGETQYF. Written as DNA, the CDR3 is TGCGCCAGCAGCCAACGCGGGGAGACCCAGTACTTC.

The V and J genes are TRBV6-6 and TRBJ1-2, with no clear D. CDR1 is MNHNY and CDR2 is SVGAGI in the germline V gene (reference sequence). The CDR3 sequence is 13 residues long. Trimming removed 7 bases from V and 8 bases from J, with 17 bases in between. The chain's CDR3 is CASMRNDIDGYTF. For the CDR3, the DNA is TGTGCCAGCATGAGAAATGACATTGACGGCTACACCTTC.

The genes are TRBV19 and TRBJ2-2; 9 bases map to TRBD1. CDR1 is LNHDA, CDR2 SQIVND, per germline (reference sequence). The J segment lost 6 bases and the V segment lost 8 bases, leaving 7 bases of the junction unmatched. This CDR3 comprises 14 residues. CDR3 protein: CASRTGGVSGELFF. The CDR3 DNA reads TGTGCCAGTCGAACAGGGGGCGTTTCCGGGGAGCTGTTTTTT.

V is TRBV7-3 and J is TRBJ1-5; maybe TRBD1 (5 bases). Deletions cut 2 bases from V and 6 bases from J, with 8 bases between. Germline lookup yields CDR1 SGHTA and CDR2 FQGTGA. This CDR3 contains 13 residues. CDR3 in DNA: TGTGCCAGCAGCTTAGACAGAACTCAGCCCCAGCATTTT. This sequence encodes CASSLDRTQPQHF. Drawing the rest from reference TRBV7-3 and TRBJ1-5, the complete variable domain is GAGVSQTPSNKVTEKGKYVELRCDPISGHTALYWYRQSLGQGPEFLIYFQGTGAADDSGLPNDRFFAVRPEGSVSTLKIQRTERGDSAVYLCASSLDRTQPQHFGDGTRLSIL.

This clone showed up just once. V is TRBV14 and J is TRBJ1-1; a possible D gene is TRBD1 (5 bases). V was shortened by 4 bases and J by 5 bases, with 17 bases between the two germline ends. From germline, CDR1 is SGHDN and CDR2 FVKESK. This CDR3 comprises 15 residues. Here the CDR3 reads CASSPRGRGGTEAFF. The CDR3 region has the DNA TGTGCCAGCAGCCCTCGGGGGAGGGGTGGGACTGAAGCTTTCTTT.

The gene calls are TRBV5-4 and TRBJ2-7, with 9 bases lining up with TRBD2. From germline, CDR1 is SGHNT and CDR2 YYREEE (reference sequence). The length of the CDR3 is 16 residues. V shed 3 bases and J 7 bases; nucleotides not matched to a gene: 14. CDR3 residues: CASSYRRSGGPGEQYF. CDR3 sequence (DNA): TGTGCCAGCAGCTACCGAAGAAGCGGGGGGCCTGGGGAGCAGTACTTC.

V and J are TRBV18 and TRBJ1-2, with 9 bases that match TRBD1. The germline V gene has CDR1 KGHSH and CDR2 LQKENI. This CDR3 has 15 residues. Trimming removed 3 bases from V and 4 bases from J; junction bases left unmatched: 6. The CDR3 DNA sequence: TGTGCCAGCTCACCTGAGACAGGGGGACTCTATGGCTACACCTTC. Protein product: CASSPETGGLYGYTF.

This chain links TRBV5-4 with TRBJ1-4; D perhaps matches TRBD1 (5 bases). CDR1 is SGHNT and CDR2 is YYREEE in the germline V gene (reference sequence). V was pared by 4 bases and J by 0 bases, with 13 bases between. This CDR3 is built from 16 residues. The CDR3: CASSLRQFATNEKLFF. Here the CDR3 DNA reads TGTGCCAGCAGCCTCCGACAGTTTGCAACTAATGAAAAACTGTTTTTT.

The genes are TRBV3-1 (or the pseudogene TRBV3-2) and TRBJ2-2; 9 nucleotides line up with TRBD1. From germline, CDR1 is LGHDT and CDR2 YNNKEL (reference sequence). J lost 1 base, V lost 3 bases, and 3 bases had no gene match. This CDR3 has 16 residues. The CDR3 loop is CASSHGQGWNTGELFF. The CDR3 region has the DNA TGTGCCAGCAGCCACGGACAGGGGTGGAACACCGGGGAGCTGTTTTTT.

The V and J genes are TRBV3-1 (or the pseudogene TRBV3-2) and TRBJ1-2; D is perhaps TRBD1 (5 bases). From germline, CDR1 is LGHDT and CDR2 YNNKEL (reference sequence). V was shortened by 4 bases and J by 8 bases, with 14 bases between the two germline ends. The CDR3 consists of 13 residues. The CDR3 bases are TGTGCCAGCAGCCTGGTCGGGGGTGGAGGCTACACCTTC. The encoded protein is CASSLVGGGGYTF.

J is TRBJ2-2 and V is TRBV7-9; 11 bases match TRBD1. V was clipped by 5 bases and J by 6 bases; unmatched bases: 2. The CDR3 is 14 amino acids. Germline assignment: CDR1 SEHNR and CDR2 FQNEAQ (reference sequence). The CDR3 reads CASSPGQGAGELFF. The CDR3 DNA reads TGTGCCAGCAGCCCGGGACAGGGGGCCGGGGAGCTGTTTTTT.